This is a list of T cell receptor beta chains from one sample in a study of regulatory T cells in long-lasting Graves disease. TCRdb passed the multiplex PCR reads through MiXCR, listing each CDR3 protein once. The table has under 800,000 distinct CDR3 sequences, roughly 16% seen once. The data also belong to a second study, concerning T cells in Graves' hyperthyroidism and ophthalmopathy.

The specimen was peripheral blood mononuclear cells (PBMCs), collected at new diagnosis, from a patient treated with antithyroid drugs. These receptors all stem from a young woman with Graves disease. Both conserved end residues are part of each CDR3. The order of the fields is V gene, D gene, J gene, clone size, CDR3 protein, CDR3 DNA. D genes are given only for firm matches. Size values are once, few and many counts, or a class for expanded clones, and some rows have none.

TRBV20-1	.	TRBJ2-1	few	CSAPGDQPSSYNEQFF	TGCAGTGCCCCCGGGGACCAACCCTCATCGTACAATGAGCAGTTCTTC
TRBV6-1	.	TRBJ2-2	few	CASSEPQGAPDTGELFF	TGTGCCAGCAGTGAACCCCAGGGAGCCCCGGACACCGGGGAGCTGTTTTTT
TRBV6-5	.	TRBJ1-3	few	CASSYSSSGRPSSGNTIYF	TGTGCCAGCAGTTACTCTAGTAGTGGCAGGCCGAGCTCTGGAAACACCATATATTTT
TRBV24-1	.	TRBJ2-1	few	CATTGYPYSNEQFF	TGTGCCACCACCGGATATCCATACAGCAATGAGCAGTTCTTC
TRBV2	TRBD1	TRBJ2-7	many	CASSIGQGLSYEQYF	TGTGCCAGCAGTATCGGACAGGGCCTTTCCTACGAGCAGTACTTC
TRBV11-2	.	TRBJ2-5	many	CASSPRPSTSEEETQYF	TGTGCCAGCAGCCCCAGACCCTCGACTAGTGAGGAAGAGACCCAGTACTTC
TRBV29-1	.	TRBJ2-1	many	CSVEVASAYNEQFF	TGCAGCGTTGAAGTCGCTAGCGCGTACAATGAGCAGTTCTTC
TRBV20-1	TRBD1	TRBJ1-4	few	CSARDSMTGGNEKLFF	TGCAGTGCTAGAGATTCTATGACAGGGGGAAACGAAAAACTGTTTTTT
TRBV7-9	TRBD2	TRBJ2-2	few	CASSFAGGTSGNGGELFF	TGTGCCAGCAGCTTCGCCGGCGGGACTAGCGGGAACGGCGGGGAGCTGTTTTTT
TRBV7-9	.	TRBJ1-4	.	CASSWGPPTNEKLFF	TGTGCCAGCAGTTGGGGACCGCCAACTAATGAAAAACTGTTTTTT
TRBV7-3	.	TRBJ2-5	many	CASSPWGPTPQETQYF	TGTGCCAGCAGCCCCTGGGGCCCGACTCCCCAAGAGACCCAGTACTTC
TRBV11-2	TRBD1	TRBJ2-7	many	CASNPGQGPYEQYF	TGTGCCAGCAACCCGGGACAGGGGCCCTACGAGCAGTACTTC
TRBV12-3/TRBV12-4	.	TRBJ2-7	.	CASPWGKPYEQYF	TGTGCCAGCCCCTGGGGGAAACCCTACGAGCAGTACTTC
TRBV29-1	.	TRBJ2-1	many	CSVGQGLGGNEQFF	TGCAGCGTTGGACAGGGTCTAGGGGGGAATGAGCAGTTCTTC
TRBV20-1	.	TRBJ1-5	few	CSAADGPNQPQHF	TGCAGTGCTGCGGACGGCCCGAATCAGCCCCAGCATTTT
TRBV9	TRBD2	TRBJ2-3	few	CASNGGERELTDTQYF	TGTGCCAGCAATGGAGGAGAGCGGGAGCTCACAGATACGCAGTATTTT
TRBV28	TRBD1	TRBJ2-7	many	CASATGVSEQYF	TGTGCCAGCGCGACAGGGGTCTCCGAGCAGTACTTC
TRBV7-9	TRBD1	TRBJ2-7	few	CASSRPDRADSYEQYF	TGTGCCAGCAGTCGGCCCGACAGGGCTGACTCCTACGAGCAGTACTTC
TRBV6-2/TRBV6-3	.	TRBJ1-2	once	CASSVGEVLNYGYTF	TGTGCCAGCAGTGTCGGCGAGGTCCTTAACTATGGCTACACCTTC
TRBV6-1	TRBD1	TRBJ1-4	.	CASSQGTGGIEKLFF	TGTGCCAGCAGTCAGGGGACAGGGGGCATTGAAAAACTGTTTTTT
TRBV4-1	.	TRBJ2-5	few	CASSQVGVGSETQYF	TGCGCCAGCAGCCAAGTGGGGGTAGGGTCCGAGACCCAGTACTTC
TRBV19	TRBD1	TRBJ1-2	many	CASSRRDRDYGYTF	TGTGCCAGTAGTAGGAGGGACAGAGACTATGGCTACACCTTC
TRBV19	TRBD2	TRBJ2-5	.	CASSGLANTKETQYF	TGTGCCAGTAGTGGACTAGCGAACACTAAAGAGACCCAGTACTTC
TRBV12-3/TRBV12-4	.	TRBJ1-4	many	CASRNTPNEKLFF	TGTGCCAGCAGAAACACGCCTAATGAAAAACTGTTTTTT
TRBV10-3	TRBD2	TRBJ2-3	few	CAISESLGLAGADTQYF	TGTGCCATCAGTGAGTCATTAGGACTAGCGGGAGCAGATACGCAGTATTTT
TRBV5-1	.	TRBJ2-6	few	CASSLTASGANVLTF	TGCGCCAGCAGCTTGACAGCCTCTGGGGCCAACGTCCTGACTTTC
TRBV24-1	TRBD2	TRBJ2-5	many	CATSEITSGSMETQYF	TGTGCCACCAGTGAAATCACTAGCGGGAGTATGGAGACCCAGTACTTC
TRBV15	.	TRBJ2-1	few	CATSFMRENEQFF	TGTGCCACCAGCTTCATGAGGGAAAATGAGCAGTTCTTC
TRBV30	TRBD2	TRBJ2-3	once	CAWSRSGTVADTQYF	TGTGCCTGGAGTCGCAGCGGGACGGTCGCAGATACGCAGTATTTT
TRBV28	.	TRBJ2-7	many	CASSLGTDYEQYF	TGTGCCAGCAGCTTAGGAACAGACTACGAGCAGTACTTC
TRBV29-1	TRBD1	TRBJ2-1	.	CSARSQGAVGNEQFF	TGCAGCGCTCGATCACAGGGGGCAGTAGGGAATGAGCAGTTCTTC
TRBV20-1	.	TRBJ1-6	many	CSTLSSYNSPLHF	TGCAGTACGCTGAGCTCCTATAATTCACCCCTCCACTTT
TRBV6-2/TRBV6-3	TRBD1	TRBJ2-1	many	CASSRFGTGLNEQFF	TGTGCCAGCAGTCGGTTCGGGACAGGGTTGAATGAGCAGTTCTTC
TRBV28	.	TRBJ1-2	many	CASSSTLSVYGYTF	TGTGCCAGCAGCTCGACACTTTCCGTGTATGGCTACACCTTC
TRBV12-3/TRBV12-4	TRBD1	TRBJ1-4	.	CASSRSTGVGEKLFF	TGTGCCAGCAGTCGCTCGACAGGGGTTGGCGAAAAACTGTTTTTT
TRBV30	TRBD2	TRBJ2-4	few	CAWSAQAGGPGSKNIQYF	TGTGCCTGGAGTGCGCAAGCGGGAGGGCCGGGGTCCAAAAACATTCAGTACTTC
TRBV18	.	TRBJ2-1	few	CASSGGAFNEQFF	TGTGCCAGCTCAGGGGGCGCGTTCAATGAGCAGTTCTTC
TRBV6-2/TRBV6-3	TRBD1	TRBJ2-3	many	CASSYSPQGTGGSIDTQYF	TGTGCCAGCAGTTACTCCCCCCAGGGGACAGGGGGCTCTATAGATACGCAGTATTTT
TRBV11-2	.	TRBJ2-2	many	CASSSGSYSGNTGELFF	TGTGCCAGCAGCTCAGGATCATATAGCGGGAACACCGGGGAGCTGTTTTTT
TRBV30	.	TRBJ1-6	.	CAWIEYDSPLHF	TGTGCCTGGATTGAGTATGATTCACCCCTCCACTTT
TRBV30	TRBD1	TRBJ1-5	few	CAWSLQQGFGPQHF	TGTGCCTGGAGTCTACAACAGGGGTTTGGGCCCCAGCATTTT
TRBV6-1	.	TRBJ1-6	few	CAGNRDTNSPLHF	TGTGCCGGCAACCGGGACACGAATTCACCCCTCCACTTT
TRBV20-1	TRBD1	TRBJ1-1	.	CSAPNRGTEAFF	TGCAGTGCGCCTAACAGGGGCACTGAAGCTTTCTTT
TRBV10-2	TRBD2	TRBJ2-7	few	CASSESGGEQYF	TGCGCCAGCAGTGAGTCGGGGGGGGAGCAGTACTTC
TRBV10-2	TRBD1	TRBJ1-2	.	CASSDSGTGGGDGYTF	TGCGCCAGCAGTGATTCCGGGACAGGGGGTGGAGATGGCTACACCTTC
TRBV24-1	TRBD1	TRBJ1-1	many	CASQRQGNTEAFF	TGTGCCTCGCAGAGACAGGGGAACACTGAAGCTTTCTTT
TRBV12-3/TRBV12-4	TRBD1	TRBJ2-7	.	CASSWTGAHEQYF	TGTGCCAGCAGTTGGACAGGGGCGCACGAGCAGTACTTC
TRBV20-1	.	TRBJ2-3	many	CSARDVVVATQYF	TGCAGTGCTAGAGATGTGGTAGTAGCTACGCAGTATTTT